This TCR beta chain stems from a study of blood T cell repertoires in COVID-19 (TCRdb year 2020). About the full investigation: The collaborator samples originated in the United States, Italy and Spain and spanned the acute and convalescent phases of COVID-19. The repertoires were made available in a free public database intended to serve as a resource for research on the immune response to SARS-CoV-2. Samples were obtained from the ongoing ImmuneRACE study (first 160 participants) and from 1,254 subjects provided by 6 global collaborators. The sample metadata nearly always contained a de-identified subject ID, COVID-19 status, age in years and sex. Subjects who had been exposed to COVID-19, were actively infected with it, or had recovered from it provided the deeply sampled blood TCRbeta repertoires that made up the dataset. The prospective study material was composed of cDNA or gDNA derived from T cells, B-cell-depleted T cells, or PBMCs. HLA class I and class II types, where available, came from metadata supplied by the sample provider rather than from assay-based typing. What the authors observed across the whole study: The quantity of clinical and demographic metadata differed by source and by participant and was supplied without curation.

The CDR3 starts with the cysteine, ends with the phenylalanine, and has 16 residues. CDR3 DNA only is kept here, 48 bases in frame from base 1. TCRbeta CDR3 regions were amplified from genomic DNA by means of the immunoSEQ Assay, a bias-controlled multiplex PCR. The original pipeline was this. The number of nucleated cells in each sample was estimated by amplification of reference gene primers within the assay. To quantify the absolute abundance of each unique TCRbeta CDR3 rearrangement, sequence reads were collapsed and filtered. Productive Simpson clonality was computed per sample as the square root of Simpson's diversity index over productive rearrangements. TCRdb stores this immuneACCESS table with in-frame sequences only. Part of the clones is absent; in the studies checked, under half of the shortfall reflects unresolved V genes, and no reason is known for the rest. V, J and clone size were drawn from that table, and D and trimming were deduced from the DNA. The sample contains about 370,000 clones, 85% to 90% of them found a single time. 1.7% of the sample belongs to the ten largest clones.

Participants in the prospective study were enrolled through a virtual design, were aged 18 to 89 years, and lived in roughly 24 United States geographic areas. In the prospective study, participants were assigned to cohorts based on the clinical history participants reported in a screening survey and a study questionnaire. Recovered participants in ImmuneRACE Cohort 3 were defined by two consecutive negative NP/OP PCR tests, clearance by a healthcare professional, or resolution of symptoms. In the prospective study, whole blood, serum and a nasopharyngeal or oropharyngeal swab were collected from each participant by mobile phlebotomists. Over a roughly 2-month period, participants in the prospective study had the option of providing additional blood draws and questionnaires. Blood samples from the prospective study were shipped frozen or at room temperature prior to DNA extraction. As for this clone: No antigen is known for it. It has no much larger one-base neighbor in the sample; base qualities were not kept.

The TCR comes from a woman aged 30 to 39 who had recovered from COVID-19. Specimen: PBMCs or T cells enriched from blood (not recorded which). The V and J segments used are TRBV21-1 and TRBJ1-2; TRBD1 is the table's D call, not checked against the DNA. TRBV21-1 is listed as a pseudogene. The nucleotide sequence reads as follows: TGTGCCAGCCCCAGGGCGTCAAAGAAGAACATGTATGGCTACACCTTC. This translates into CASPRASKKNMYGYTF.